The sequence of this T cell receptor beta chain was determined in a study of blood T cells in healthy people across ages. Unmatched junction bases numbered 8, after V lost 7 bases and J lost 6 bases. The CDR3 extends over 14 amino acids. Germline V gene lookup returns CDR1 MDHEN and CDR2 SYDVKM. For the second PCR, which ran for roughly 6 to 12 cycles, a sample-barcoded 5' primer and a J-beta primer mix were used. Every cDNA was tagged by a template-switch adaptor with 12 random nucleotides. TCRdb re-called the 5' RACE reads through MiXCR, storing one row per CDR3 protein. This table has approximately 1,100,000 distinct CDR3 sequences, more than 35% appearing once. Drawing of peripheral blood yielded 8.5 to 10 milliliters from each donor. A minimum of 7 million PBMCs was isolated per sample.

The chain is built from TRBV28 and TRBJ1-2; 10 bases map to TRBD1. The TCR sequence derives from a woman in her fifties or sixties in good health. Sequencing was done on a sample of blood. The CDR3 spells CASMTGGELNGYTF. In nucleotides, the CDR3 is TGTGCCAGCATGACAGGGGGCGAACTAAATGGCTACACCTTC.